Presented here are 25 T cell receptor beta chains from one specimen sequenced in a study of control samples from healthy donors and cancer patients. The table came from immunoSEQ multiplex PCR; TCRdb's copy has only in-frame clones and leaves some out. This table holds more than 25,000 clones, 91% found once. Source material: PBMCs. Receptors originate from a man aged 50 or older with lung cancer.

V usage is TRBV2 and J usage is TRBJ2-7; D remains ambiguous. Germline CDR1 reads SNHLY; CDR2 reads FYNNEI. The CDR3 contains 10 residues. The V end was cut by 6 bases, the J end by 6 bases, with 6 bases between. The CDR3, as DNA: TGTGCCAGCAGCGGATCCGAGCAGTACTTC. Its translation: CASSGSEQYF. Filled out from reference TRBV2 and TRBJ2-7, the complete variable domain reads EPEVTQTPSHQVTQMGQEVILRCVPISNHLYFYWYRQILGQKVEFLVSFYNNEISEKSEIFDDQFSVERPDGSNFTLKIRSTKLEDSAMYFCASSGSEQYFGPGTRLTVT.

The chain couples TRBV12-3 or TRBV12-4 to TRBJ2-7, with 7 nucleotides matching TRBD1. V was clipped by 4 bases and J by 6 bases; unmatched bases: 6. This CDR3 spans 13 amino acids. The CDR3 here is CASSSLQGSEQYF. The CDR3 nucleotides are TGTGCCAGCAGTTCGTTACAGGGGTCCGAGCAGTACTTC.

CDR3 in DNA: TGTGCCAGCAAACGGGGGGGCACAGATACGCAGTATTTT. This gives the protein CASKRGGTDTQYF. V is TRBV2 and J is TRBJ2-3, with 7 bases fitting TRBD2. V gave up 7 bases and J gave up 1 base; unmatched junction bases: 2. Germline V lookup: CDR1 SNHLY, CDR2 FYNNEI. The CDR3 has 13 amino acids.

The gene calls are TRBV12-3 or TRBV12-4 and TRBJ2-7, with D possibly being TRBD1 (6 bases). V lost 2 bases and J lost 3, with 8 bases in between. The CDR3 length is 13 residues. CDR3 in DNA: TGTGCCAGCAGTTTAAGGGACAACTACGAGCAGTACTTC. Translated, it gives CASSLRDNYEQYF.

This chain uses TRBV11-2 with TRBJ2-5, with 8 bases matching TRBD2. The CDR3 extends over 15 amino acids. The J segment lost 2 bases and the V segment lost 5 bases, leaving 7 bases of the junction unmatched. Germline CDR1 and CDR2: SGHAT and FQNNGV. CDR3 DNA: TGTGCCAGCAGCCTGGGCGGGGGGTATCAAGAGACCCAGTACTTC. It yields the protein CASSLGGGYQETQYF.

The genes are TRBV5-1 and TRBJ2-5; 12 nucleotides agree with TRBD1. The CDR3 is made up of 16 amino acids. CDR1 is SGHRS and CDR2 is YFSETQ in the germline V gene. The V segment lost 4 bases and the J segment 5 bases; nucleotides outside the gene matches: 9. The chain's CDR3 is CASSIGTGGIWETQYF. CDR3 DNA: TGCGCCAGCAGCATAGGGACAGGGGGCATTTGGGAGACCCAGTACTTC.

This clone has a handful of counts. The rearrangement links TRBV2 to TRBJ1-3; 8 bases fit TRBD1. Germline V gene sequence: CDR1 SNHLY, CDR2 FYNNEI. The CDR3 is 14 residues long. V lost 5 bases, J lost 4 bases, and 4 bases stayed unmatched. The CDR3 nucleotides read TGTGCCAGCAGTACAGGGGGTGGAGGAAACACCATATATTTT. This sequence encodes CASSTGGGGNTIYF.

The chain combines TRBV7-9 with TRBJ1-1; tentative D call: TRBD1 (5 bases). Germline V gene data show CDR1 as SEHNR and CDR2 as FQNEAQ (reference sequence). The CDR3 length is 14 residues. V was trimmed by 5 bases and J by 1 base, leaving 11 bases between them. CDR3 nucleotides: TGTGCCAGCAGCGTGGGACCGAGGAACACTGAAGCTTTCTTT. Its protein product is CASSVGPRNTEAFF.

The sample holds a few counts of this clone. The same CDR3 also results from other DNA sequences found in this sample. This chain uses TRBV20-1 with TRBJ2-1; TRBD2 agrees at 7 bases. This CDR3 spans 16 amino acids. Germline assignment: CDR1 DFQATT and CDR2 SNEGSKA (reference sequence). The V and J ends lost 3 bases and 0 bases, in that order; junction bases with no gene match: 8. The CDR3 sequence: CSASGSSGFSYNEQFF. In DNA form, the CDR3 reads TGCAGTGCTAGTGGATCTAGCGGTTTCTCCTACAATGAGCAGTTCTTC.

The rearrangement uses TRBV3-1 (or the pseudogene TRBV3-2) and TRBJ1-2; D may be TRBD1 (6 bases). The CDR3 is 19 residues long. V was pared by 1 base and J by 4 bases, with 25 bases between. Germline loops: CDR1 LGHDT, CDR2 YNNKEL (reference sequence). CDR3 in amino acids: CASSQARPKAGHIPYGYTF. DNA for the CDR3: TGTGCCAGCAGCCAAGCTCGACCGAAGGCGGGACACATCCCCTATGGCTACACCTTC.

The chain uses TRBV4-3 and TRBJ2-7; a possible D gene is TRBD1 (6 bases). Germline V gene data show CDR1 as LGHNA and CDR2 as YSLEER. V gave up 0 bases and J gave up 2 bases, with 11 bases separating them. The length of the CDR3 is 15 residues. The CDR3 sequence: CASSQEGGYTYEQYF. DNA for the CDR3: TGCGCCAGCAGCCAAGAAGGGGGTTATACCTACGAGCAGTACTTC.

The rearrangement uses TRBV11-3 and TRBJ2-3; 8 bases map to TRBD2. The CDR3 consists of 13 residues. With 5 bases clipped from V and 8 bases from J, the junction kept 6 bases outside the gene matches. In germline, CDR1 is SGHNT, CDR2 YENEEA. The CDR3 protein is CASSGGGPGTQYF. CDR3 nucleotides: TGTGCCAGCAGCGGCGGGGGGCCGGGTACGCAGTATTTT.

The chain is built from TRBV7-9 and TRBJ2-7; D tentatively reads TRBD1 or TRBD2 (6 bases each). The V gene lost 6 bases and the J gene lost 5 bases, with 20 bases spanning the gap. In germline, CDR1 is SEHNR, CDR2 FQNEAQ (reference sequence). This CDR3 contains 15 residues. The CDR3 coding sequence is TGTGCCAGCAGAGAAATGGGGGGCCGCTGGGACGAGCAGTACTTC. Amino acids: CASREMGGRWDEQYF.

The chain uses TRBV2 and TRBJ1-5; possible D gene TRBD1, 6 bases. The CDR3 loop spans 13 amino acids. The V and J ends lost 8 bases and 7 bases respectively, with 15 bases between them. Germline V lookup: CDR1 SNHLY, CDR2 FYNNEI. Here the CDR3 reads CASGGGRDQPQHF. The CDR3 DNA sequence: TGTGCCAGCGGAGGGGGGCGCGACCAGCCCCAGCATTTT.

The chain combines TRBV3-1 (or the pseudogene TRBV3-2) with TRBJ2-3; D is uncertain. V lost 4 bases and J lost 4, with 6 bases in between. CDR3 size: 12 residues. Germline values: CDR1 LGHDT, CDR2 YNNKEL (reference sequence). The DNA of the CDR3 is TGTGCCAGCAGCCCCCGCGCAGATACGCAGTATTTT. The encoded protein is CASSPRADTQYF.

J is TRBJ1-5 and V is TRBV24-1; D perhaps matches TRBD1 (5 bases). Trimming left V 9 bases short and J 1 base short, with 9 bases between. The CDR3 is 13 residues long. Germline values: CDR1 KGHDR, CDR2 SFDVKD. The CDR3 protein is CATRGGSNQPQHF. CDR3 bases: TGTGCCACCCGTGGGGGGAGCAATCAGCCCCAGCATTTT.

The CDR3 is CASSQEWSGSHYGYTF. CDR3 bases: TGTGCCAGCAGCCAAGAATGGTCAGGATCGCACTATGGCTACACCTTC. The chain links TRBV14 to TRBJ1-2; D is undetermined. CDR1 is SGHDN, CDR2 FVKESK, per germline. Trimming removed 0 bases at V and 3 bases at J, with 14 bases between. The CDR3 length is 16 residues.

The chain has TRBV2 and TRBJ2-3; 14 positions agree with TRBD2. The CDR3 is 14 amino acids. The J segment lost 8 bases and the V segment lost 8 bases, leaving 6 bases of the junction unmatched. Germline lookup yields CDR1 SNHLY and CDR2 FYNNEI. The CDR3 coding sequence is TGTGCCAGCGGGACCGGGACTAGCGGGGGTACGCAGTATTTT. Translation gives CASGTGTSGGTQYF.

This sequence joins TRBV10-1 and TRBJ2-3; D may match TRBD1 or TRBD2 (5 bases each). V lost 5 bases to trimming and J lost 0 bases, with 6 bases between them. The CDR3 has 13 residues. Germline V gene lookup returns CDR1 WNHNN and CDR2 SYGVQD (reference sequence). DNA of the CDR3: TGCGCCAGCAGTCGGGACAGCACAGATACGCAGTATTTT. It encodes CASSRDSTDTQYF.

J is TRBJ1-2 and V is TRBV28; 9 bases match TRBD1. In germline, CDR1 is MDHEN, CDR2 SYDVKM. Germline trimming cut 5 bases from V and 5 bases from J; bases unmatched to any gene: 0. The CDR3 is 12 amino acids. This chain's CDR3 is CASSGQGYGYTF. The CDR3 DNA sequence: TGTGCCAGCAGTGGACAGGGGTATGGCTACACCTTC.

This chain joins TRBV7-2 and TRBJ1-6; D is uncertain. CDR1 and CDR2 from the germline V gene are SGHTA and FQGNSA. The V end lost 1 base, the J end lost 7 bases, and 11 bases lay between the germline ends. This CDR3 has 15 residues. This chain's CDR3 is CASSLGALGNSPLHF. CDR3 nucleotide sequence: TGTGCCAGCAGCTTAGGGGCCCTCGGCAATTCACCCCTCCACTTT. Full variable domain (outside the CDR3, taken from reference TRBV7-2 and TRBJ1-6): GAGVSQSPSNKVTEKGKDVELRCDPISGHTALYWYRQSLGQGLEFLIYFQGNSAPDKSGLPSDRFSAERTGGSVSTLTIQRTQQEDSAVYLCASSLGALGNSPLHFGNGTRLTVT.

The chain uses TRBV7-8 and TRBJ1-2; no definite D call. CDR3 length: 16 residues. Germline V lookup: CDR1 SGHVS, CDR2 FQNEAQ. The V and J ends lost 1 base and 4 bases respectively, with 16 bases between them. The CDR3 region is CASSLGRRGKSYGYTF. DNA of the CDR3: TGTGCCAGCAGCTTAGGACGGAGAGGGAAGTCCTATGGCTACACCTTC. Supplemented by reference TRBV7-8 and TRBJ1-2, the full variable domain reads GAGVSQSPRYKVAKRGQDVALRCDPISGHVSLFWYQQALGQGPEFLTYFQNEAQLDKSGLPSDRFFAERPEGSVSTLKIQRTQQEDSAVYLCASSLGRRGKSYGYTFGSGTRLTVV.

The chain links TRBV5-1 to TRBJ2-2; 9 positions match TRBD1. This CDR3 has 14 amino acids. Germline lookup yields CDR1 SGHRS and CDR2 YFSETQ. Losses at the gene ends were 4 bases for V and 6 bases for J; bases not matched to a gene: 4. CDR3 amino acids: CASSLQGAAGELFF. In nucleotides, the CDR3 is TGCGCCAGCAGCCTACAGGGGGCTGCCGGGGAGCTGTTTTTT.

The rearrangement joins TRBV20-1 to TRBJ2-1, with D perhaps TRBD2 (6 bases). Germline CDR1 is DFQATT and CDR2 is SNEGSKA (reference sequence). The CDR3 sequence is 14 residues long. Deletions cut 3 bases from V and 1 base from J, with 10 bases between. The CDR3 DNA is TGCAGTGCTAGTGCGGGGTATTCCTACAATGAGCAGTTCTTC. This gives the protein CSASAGYSYNEQFF.

This chain connects TRBV5-1 to TRBJ2-7; 8 bases fit TRBD1. Trimming took 4 bases from V and 4 from J; bases not matched to a gene: 10. CDR1 SGHRS and CDR2 YFSETQ come from the germline V gene. CDR3 size: 15 residues. The chain's CDR3 is CASSPPGQGSYEQYF. CDR3 sequence (DNA): TGCGCCAGCAGCCCCCCCGGACAGGGTAGTTACGAGCAGTACTTC.